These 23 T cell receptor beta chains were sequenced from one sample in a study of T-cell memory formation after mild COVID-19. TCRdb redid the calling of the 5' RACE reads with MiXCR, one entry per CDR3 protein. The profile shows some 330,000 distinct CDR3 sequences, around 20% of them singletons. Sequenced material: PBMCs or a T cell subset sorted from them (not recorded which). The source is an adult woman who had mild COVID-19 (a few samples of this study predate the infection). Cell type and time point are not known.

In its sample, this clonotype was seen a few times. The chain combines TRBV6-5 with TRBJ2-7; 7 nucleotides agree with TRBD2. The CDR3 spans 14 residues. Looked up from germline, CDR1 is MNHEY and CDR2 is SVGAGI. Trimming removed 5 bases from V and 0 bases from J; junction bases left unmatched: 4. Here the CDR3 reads CASSREAHSYEQYF. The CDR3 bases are TGTGCCAGCAGTCGGGAGGCCCACTCCTACGAGCAGTACTTC.

For the CDR3, the DNA is TGTGCCAGCAGCCAAGGACCCCAAGAGACCCAGTACTTC. Translation gives CASSQGPQETQYF. The J gene is TRBJ2-5, the V gene TRBV7-3; D unclear. V was trimmed by 5 bases and J by 1 base, leaving 8 bases between them. The CDR3 is 13 amino acids. Germline CDR1 is SGHTA and CDR2 is FQGTGA.

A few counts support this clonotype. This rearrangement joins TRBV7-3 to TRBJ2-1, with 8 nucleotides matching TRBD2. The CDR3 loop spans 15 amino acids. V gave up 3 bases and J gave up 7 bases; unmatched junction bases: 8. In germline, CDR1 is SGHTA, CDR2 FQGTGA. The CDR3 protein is CASSFVAGGGNEQFF. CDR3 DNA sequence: TGTGCCAGCAGCTTTGTTGCGGGAGGAGGGAATGAGCAGTTCTTC.

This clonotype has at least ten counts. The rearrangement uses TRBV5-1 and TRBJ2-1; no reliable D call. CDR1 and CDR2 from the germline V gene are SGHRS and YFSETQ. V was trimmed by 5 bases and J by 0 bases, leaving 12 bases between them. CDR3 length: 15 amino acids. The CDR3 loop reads CASSPDLSSYNEQFF. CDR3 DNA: TGCGCCAGCAGTCCCGACTTGAGCTCCTACAATGAGCAGTTCTTC.

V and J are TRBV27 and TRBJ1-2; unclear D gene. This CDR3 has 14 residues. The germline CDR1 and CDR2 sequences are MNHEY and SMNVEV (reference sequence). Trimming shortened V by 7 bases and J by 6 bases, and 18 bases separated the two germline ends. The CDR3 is CASTPSGNRDGYTF. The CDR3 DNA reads TGTGCCAGCACCCCCTCGGGCAACCGGGATGGCTACACCTTC.

The CDR3, as DNA: TGCGCCAGCAGCCACGGGACAGGGGGAACCGGGGAGCTGTTTTTT. It translates to CASSHGTGGTGELFF. J is TRBJ2-2 and V is TRBV5-1, with 11 bases matching TRBD1. Germline CDR1 is SGHRS and CDR2 is YFSETQ. The ends lost 4 bases at V and 5 bases at J; junction bases unmatched: 4. This CDR3 region has 15 residues.

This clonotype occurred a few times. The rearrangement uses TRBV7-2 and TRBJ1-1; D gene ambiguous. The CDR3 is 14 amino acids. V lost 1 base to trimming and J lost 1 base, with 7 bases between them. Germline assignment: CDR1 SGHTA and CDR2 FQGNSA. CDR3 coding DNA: TGTGCCAGCAGCTTAGGACTTTGGAACACTGAAGCTTTCTTT. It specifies CASSLGLWNTEAFF.

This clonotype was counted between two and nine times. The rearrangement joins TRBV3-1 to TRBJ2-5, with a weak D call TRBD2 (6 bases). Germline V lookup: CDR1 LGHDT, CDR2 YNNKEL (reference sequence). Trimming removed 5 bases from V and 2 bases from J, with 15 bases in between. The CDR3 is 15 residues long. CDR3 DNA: TGTGCCAGCAGCGCCGGGGGAGCGGGTCAAGAGACCCAGTACTTC. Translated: CASSAGGAGQETQYF.

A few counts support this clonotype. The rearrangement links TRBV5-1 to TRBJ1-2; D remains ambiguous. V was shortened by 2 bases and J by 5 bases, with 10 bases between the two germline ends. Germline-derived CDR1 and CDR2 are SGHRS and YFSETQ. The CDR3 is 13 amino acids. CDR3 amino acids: CASSFPGSYGYTF. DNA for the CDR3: TGCGCCAGCAGCTTCCCGGGTTCATATGGCTACACCTTC.

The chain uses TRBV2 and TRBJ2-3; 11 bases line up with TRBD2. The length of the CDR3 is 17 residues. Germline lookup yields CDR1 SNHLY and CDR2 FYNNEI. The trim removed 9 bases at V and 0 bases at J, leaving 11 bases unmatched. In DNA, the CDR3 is TGTGCCAGGGACCCGGGACTAGCGGTGACTAGCACAGATACGCAGTATTTT. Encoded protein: CARDPGLAVTSTDTQYF.

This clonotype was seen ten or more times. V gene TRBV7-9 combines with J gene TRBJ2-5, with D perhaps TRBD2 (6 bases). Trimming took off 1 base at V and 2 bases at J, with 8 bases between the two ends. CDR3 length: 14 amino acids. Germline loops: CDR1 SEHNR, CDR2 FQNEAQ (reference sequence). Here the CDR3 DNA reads TGTGCCAGCAGCTTAGTGAGCGGGCAAGAGACCCAGTACTTC. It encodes CASSLVSGQETQYF. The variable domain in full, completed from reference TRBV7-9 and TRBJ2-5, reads DTGVSQNPRHKITKRGQNVTFRCDPISEHNRLYWYRQTLGQGPEFLTYFQNEAQLEKSRLLSDRFSAERPKGSFSTLEIQRTEQGDSAMYLCASSLVSGQETQYFGPGTRLLVL.

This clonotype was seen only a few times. The CDR3 region has the DNA TGTGCCAGCAGTTTGGTCGGGCCGGTGGGGGAGCTGTTTTTT. It is translated as CASSLVGPVGELFF. The rearrangement links TRBV12-3 or TRBV12-4 to TRBJ2-2; no reliable D call. The V end was cut by 3 bases, the J end by 8 bases, with 13 bases between. The CDR3 loop spans 14 amino acids.

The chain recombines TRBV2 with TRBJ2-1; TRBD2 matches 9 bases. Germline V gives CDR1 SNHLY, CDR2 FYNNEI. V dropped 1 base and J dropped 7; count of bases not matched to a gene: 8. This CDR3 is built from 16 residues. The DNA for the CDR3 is TGTGCCAGCAGTGAAGGGGCTAGCGGGAATAAAAATGAGCAGTTCTTC. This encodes CASSEGASGNKNEQFF.

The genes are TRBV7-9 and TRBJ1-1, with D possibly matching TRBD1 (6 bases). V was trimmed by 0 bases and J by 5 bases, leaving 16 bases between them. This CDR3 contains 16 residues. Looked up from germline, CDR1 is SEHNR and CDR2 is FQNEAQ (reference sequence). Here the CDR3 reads CASSLATGQLGTEAFF. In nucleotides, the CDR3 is TGTGCCAGCAGCTTAGCTACAGGACAGTTGGGGACTGAAGCTTTCTTT.

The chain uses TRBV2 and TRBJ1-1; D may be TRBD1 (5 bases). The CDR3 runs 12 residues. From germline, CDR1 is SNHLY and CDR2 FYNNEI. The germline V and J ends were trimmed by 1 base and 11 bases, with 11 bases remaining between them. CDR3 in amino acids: CASSEGLREAFF. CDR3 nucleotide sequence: TGTGCCAGCAGTGAAGGGCTCAGGGAGGCTTTCTTT.

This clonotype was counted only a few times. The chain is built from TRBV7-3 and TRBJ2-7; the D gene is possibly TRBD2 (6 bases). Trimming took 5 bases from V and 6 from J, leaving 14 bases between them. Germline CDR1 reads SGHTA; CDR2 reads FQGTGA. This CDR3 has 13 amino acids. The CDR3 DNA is TGTGCCAGCAGCCCGACTAGTCAGGTCGAGCAGTACTTC. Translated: CASSPTSQVEQYF.

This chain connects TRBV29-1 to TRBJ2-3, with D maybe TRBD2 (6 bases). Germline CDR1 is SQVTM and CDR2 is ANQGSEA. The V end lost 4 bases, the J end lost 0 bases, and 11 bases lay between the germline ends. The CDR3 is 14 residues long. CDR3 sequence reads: CSVVGGTSTDTQYF. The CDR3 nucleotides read TGCAGCGTTGTCGGGGGAACTAGCACAGATACGCAGTATTTT.

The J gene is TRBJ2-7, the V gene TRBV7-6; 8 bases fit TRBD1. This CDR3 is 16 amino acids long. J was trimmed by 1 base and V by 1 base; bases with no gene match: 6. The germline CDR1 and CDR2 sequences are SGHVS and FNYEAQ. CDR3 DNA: TGTGCCAGCAGCTTAGTGGCGACAGGGGTATCCTACGAGCAGTACTTC. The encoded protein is CASSLVATGVSYEQYF.

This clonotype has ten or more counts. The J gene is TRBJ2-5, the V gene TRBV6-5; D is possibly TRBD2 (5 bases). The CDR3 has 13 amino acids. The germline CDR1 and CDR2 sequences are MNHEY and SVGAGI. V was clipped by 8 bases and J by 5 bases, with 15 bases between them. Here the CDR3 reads CASSYSRGETQYF. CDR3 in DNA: TGTGCCAGCTCTTACTCTAGAGGGGAGACCCAGTACTTC.

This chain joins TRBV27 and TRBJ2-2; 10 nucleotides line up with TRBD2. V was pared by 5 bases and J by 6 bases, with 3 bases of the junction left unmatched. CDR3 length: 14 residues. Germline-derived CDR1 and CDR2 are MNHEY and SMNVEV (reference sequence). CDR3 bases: TGTGCCAGCAGTGTAGCGGGGGGACCCGGGGAGCTGTTTTTT. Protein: CASSVAGGPGELFF.

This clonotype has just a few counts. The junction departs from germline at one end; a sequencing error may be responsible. The CDR3 loop reads CASSLTLITGATGELFF. CDR3 DNA sequence: TGTGCCAGCAGCCTAACCCTGATTACAGGGGCCACCGGGGAGCTGTTTTTT. V gene TRBV7-3 combines with J gene TRBJ2-2; 7 positions match TRBD1. CDR1 and CDR2 from the germline V gene are SGHTA and FQGTGA. This CDR3 is 17 amino acids long.

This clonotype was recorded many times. The CDR3 DNA reads as TGTGCCAGCAGATCCGGACCCCTCAACATTCAGTACTTC. Protein product: CASRSGPLNIQYF. The chain joins TRBV12-3 or TRBV12-4 to TRBJ2-4, with D unclear. Trimming left V 6 bases short and J 7 bases short, with 13 bases between. The CDR3 consists of 13 residues.

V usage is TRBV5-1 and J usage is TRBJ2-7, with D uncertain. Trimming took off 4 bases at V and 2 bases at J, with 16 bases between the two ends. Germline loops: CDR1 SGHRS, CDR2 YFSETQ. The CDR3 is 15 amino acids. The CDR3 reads CASSHRSGPPYEQYF. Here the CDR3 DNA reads TGCGCCAGCAGCCACCGATCGGGTCCCCCCTACGAGCAGTACTTC.